The 17 T cell receptor beta chains below all came from one sample that was sequenced in a study of OX40 agonist ivuxolimab in advanced cancers. Measured with immunoSEQ multiplex PCR; TCRdb has only the in-frame clones, and not every one. Seen here are 34,000 or so clones, roughly 79% observed once, and the top ten hold about 18%. The sequenced sample was CD4+ or CD8+ T cells sorted from blood, obtained in a trial of the OX40 agonist ivuxolimab. Receptors were obtained from an adult with an advanced solid tumor such as melanoma, head and neck, liver or kidney cancer.

V is TRBV7-2 and J is TRBJ2-7; D tentatively reads TRBD1 or TRBD2 (6 bases each). Deletions cut 1 base from V and 5 bases from J, with 18 bases between. The V gene's germline CDR1 is SGHTA and CDR2 FQGNSA. The CDR3 extends over 16 amino acids. CDR3 bases: TGTGCCAGCAGCTTAGGACGAGGGGGAGGTTGGGACGAGCAGTACTTC. Protein sequence: CASSLGRGGGWDEQYF.

J is TRBJ2-1 and V is TRBV7-3; TRBD1 matches at 9 bases. The ends lost 5 bases at V and 5 bases at J; junction bases unmatched: 10. Germline values: CDR1 SGHTA, CDR2 FQGTGA. CDR3 size: 16 residues. The CDR3 here is CASSIDRDRVNNEQFF. In DNA form, the CDR3 reads TGTGCCAGCAGCATCGACCGGGACAGGGTGAACAATGAGCAGTTCTTC.

This clone was seen a few times. The gene calls are TRBV5-1 and TRBJ2-5; D perhaps matches TRBD2 (6 bases). The germline V gene encodes CDR1 SGHRS and CDR2 YFSETQ. The CDR3 totals 15 residues. Trimming pared 0 bases from V and 1 base from J, leaving 10 bases between. In DNA, the CDR3 is TGCGCCAGCAGCTTGGTGGGTAGCGGCCAAGAGACCCAGTACTTC. Protein product: CASSLVGSGQETQYF. Supplemented by reference TRBV5-1 and TRBJ2-5, the full variable domain reads KAGVTQTPRYLIKTRGQQVTLSCSPISGHRSVSWYQQTPGQGLQFLFEYFSETQRNKGNFPGRFSGRQFSNSRSEMNVSTLELGDSALYLCASSLVGSGQETQYFGPGTRLLVL.

The chain carries TRBV4-3 and TRBJ2-3; TRBD2 agrees at 7 bases. There are 13 residues in the CDR3. CDR1 and CDR2 (germline): LGHNA, YSLEER. V trimming: 3 bases; J trimming: 5 bases; junction bases outside the gene matches: 2. Here the CDR3 reads CASSQGEGDTQYF. The CDR3 DNA reads TGCGCCAGCAGCCAGGGGGAGGGAGATACGCAGTATTTT.

The CDR3 bases are TGTGCCAGCAGCTTACGACAGGGGGCGGTCGAGCAGTACTTC. This gives the protein CASSLRQGAVEQYF. The chain uses TRBV7-9 and TRBJ2-5; 10 nucleotides line up with TRBD1. TRBJ2-7 explains the end of the DNA better; the J call may be wrong. CDR3 length equals 14 residues. Germline CDR1 is SEHNR and CDR2 is FQNEAQ (reference sequence).

With regard to this clone: This sample also contains other DNA sequences that code for the same CDR3. This sequence joins TRBV30 and TRBJ2-7; D unclear. Trimming took off 4 bases at V and 5 bases at J, with 12 bases between the two ends. Germline assignment: CDR1 GTSNPN and CDR2 SVGIG (reference sequence). The CDR3 consists of 12 residues. The CDR3 nucleotides read TGTGCCTGGAACAGAGGATACAACGAGCAGTACTTC. Translating gives CAWNRGYNEQYF.

The chain couples TRBV11-3 to TRBJ2-5; no reliable D call. The V gene lost 2 bases and the J gene lost 2 bases, with 6 bases spanning the gap. CDR1 is SGHNT and CDR2 is YENEEA in the germline V gene. The CDR3 has 13 residues. The CDR3 here is CASSLNEQETQYF. In DNA, the CDR3 is TGTGCCAGCAGCTTAAATGAACAAGAGACCCAGTACTTC.

The chain carries TRBV2 and TRBJ2-7; 10 bases line up with TRBD1. The germline gives CDR1 SNHLY, CDR2 FYNNEI. The CDR3 length is 14 residues. J was trimmed by 5 bases and V by 5 bases; bases with no gene match: 6. The CDR3 nucleotides are TGTGCCAGCAGTATACAGGGACAGGGGAACGAGCAGTACTTC. It is translated as CASSIQGQGNEQYF. The complete variable domain, with remaining parts taken from reference TRBV2 and TRBJ2-7, reads EPEVTQTPSHQVTQMGQEVILRCVPISNHLYFYWYRQILGQKVEFLVSFYNNEISEKSEIFDDQFSVERPDGSNFTLKIRSTKLEDSAMYFCASSIQGQGNEQYFGPGTRLTVT.

The chain has TRBV5-5 and TRBJ2-3, with 10 bases aligning to TRBD2. The junction had 5 bases not matched to a gene; V was cut back by 0 bases and J by 4 bases. The germline V gene encodes CDR1 SGHKS and CDR2 YYEKEE (reference sequence). This CDR3 has 16 residues. The CDR3 DNA reads as TGTGCCAGCAGCTTGGGTAGCGGGAGGTATGCAGATACGCAGTATTTT. Residues: CASSLGSGRYADTQYF.

The rearrangement links TRBV7-9 to TRBJ1-3; D unresolved. This CDR3 has 18 amino acids. Trimming stripped 5 bases from V and 0 bases from J, with 20 bases between. Germline V CDR1 and CDR2: SEHNR, FQNEAQ (reference sequence). The CDR3 DNA reads TGTGCCAGCAGCCTAGGGATTAACCTCCGACGCTCTGGAAACACCATATATTTT. This gives the protein CASSLGINLRRSGNTIYF.

This clone appeared a single time. This sequence joins TRBV19 and TRBJ1-1; the D gene is possibly TRBD1 (5 bases). This CDR3 is 14 amino acids long. V lost 6 bases and J lost 4, with 15 bases in between. The germline V gene has CDR1 LNHDA and CDR2 SQIVND (reference sequence). This chain's CDR3 is CASRFAGRGTEAFF. The CDR3 DNA is TGTGCCAGTAGGTTTGCAGGGAGAGGCACTGAAGCTTTCTTT.

The chain employs TRBV7-6 and TRBJ2-3; D is possibly TRBD1 (5 bases). Trimming shortened V by 4 bases and J by 4 bases, and 12 bases separated the two germline ends. Germline values: CDR1 SGHVS, CDR2 FNYEAQ. This CDR3 region has 14 residues. Written as DNA, the CDR3 is TGTGCCAGCAGCTCCAGGGTTGGAGCAGATACGCAGTATTTT. Protein product: CASSSRVGADTQYF.

This chain uses TRBV6-1 with TRBJ1-4, with D tentatively TRBD1 (6 bases). The germline gives CDR1 MNHNS, CDR2 SASEGT. The V gene lost 8 bases and the J gene lost 7 bases, with 11 bases spanning the gap. The CDR3 sequence is 12 residues long. For the CDR3, the DNA is TGTGCCAGCGGGGGGGCGCGTGAAAAACTGTTTTTT. Amino acids: CASGGAREKLFF.

The V gene is TRBV4-3, the J gene TRBJ2-7; 9 positions match TRBD2. Germline assignment: CDR1 LGHNA and CDR2 YSLEER. The trim removed 1 base at V and 2 bases at J, leaving 12 bases unmatched. The CDR3 has 18 residues. Here the CDR3 DNA reads TGCGCCAGCAGCCAAGGGGTTAGCGGGAGTACTAGGGCCTACGAGCAGTACTTC. Translated: CASSQGVSGSTRAYEQYF.

This sequence joins TRBV11-2 and TRBJ2-7; D possibly corresponds to TRBD1 (5 bases). The V and J ends lost 4 bases and 6 bases respectively, with 13 bases between them. This CDR3 has 13 residues. The germline V gene has CDR1 SGHAT and CDR2 FQNNGV. The CDR3 sequence: CASSSSRTTEQYF. DNA of the CDR3: TGTGCCAGCAGCTCCAGCAGGACAACCGAGCAGTACTTC.

CDR3 amino acids: CASSAGVYEQYF. Written as DNA, the CDR3 is TGTGCCAGCAGTGCAGGGGTTTACGAGCAGTACTTC. The chain links TRBV27 to TRBJ2-7; perhaps TRBD1 as D (6 bases). V was cut by 5 bases and J by 4 bases, with 9 bases left in between. The CDR3 covers 12 residues. Germline CDR1 is MNHEY and CDR2 is SMNVEV (reference sequence).

The chain employs TRBV4-1 and TRBJ1-2, with 7 bases aligning to TRBD1. The V gene's germline CDR1 is MGHRA and CDR2 YSYEKL. The CDR3 length is 16 residues. Unmatched junction bases numbered 8, after V lost 0 bases and J lost 4 bases. CDR3: CASSQDPGTVGYGYTF. CDR3 DNA sequence: TGCGCCAGCAGCCAAGACCCTGGGACAGTTGGCTATGGCTACACCTTC.